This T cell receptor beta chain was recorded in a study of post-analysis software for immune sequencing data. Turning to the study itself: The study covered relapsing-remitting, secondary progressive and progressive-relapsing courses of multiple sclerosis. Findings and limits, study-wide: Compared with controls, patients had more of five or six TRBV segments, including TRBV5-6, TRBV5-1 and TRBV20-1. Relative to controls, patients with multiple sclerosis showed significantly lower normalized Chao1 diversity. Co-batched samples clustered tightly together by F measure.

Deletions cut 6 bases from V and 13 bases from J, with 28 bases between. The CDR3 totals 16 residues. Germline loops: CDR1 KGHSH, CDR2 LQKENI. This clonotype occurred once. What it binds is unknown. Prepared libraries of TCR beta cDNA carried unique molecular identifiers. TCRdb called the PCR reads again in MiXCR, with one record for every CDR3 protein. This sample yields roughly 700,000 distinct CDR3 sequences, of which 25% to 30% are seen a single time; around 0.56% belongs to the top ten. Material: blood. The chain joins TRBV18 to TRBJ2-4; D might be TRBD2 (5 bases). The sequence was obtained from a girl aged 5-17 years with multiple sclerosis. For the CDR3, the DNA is TGTGCCAGCTCTATAAAGCGGTTAAGCTCCTACAATGAGCAGTACTTC. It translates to CASSIKRLSSYNEQYF.